This T cell receptor (beta chain) was sequenced during a study of T cells in Graves' hyperthyroidism and ophthalmopathy. Amplified regions were TCR beta CDR3 sequences from RNA transcripts. HTBI primers were the set used in a first-round RT-PCR of the TCR CDR3. In TCRdb, the multiplex PCR reads were re-called with MiXCR into one record per CDR3 protein. The sample contains about 480,000 distinct CDR3 sequences, around 15% of which appear only once. This clonotype has at least ten counts. Its target is not known. Study-wide findings and caveats: Blood also carried most thyroid clonotypes expanded above 0.001.

The germline V gene has CDR1 MNHEY and CDR2 SVGAGI. The CDR3 contains 14 residues. V dropped 2 bases and J dropped 10 bases, with 12 bases sitting between them. The chain joins TRBV6-5 to TRBJ1-6; D might be TRBD1 (5 bases). The receptor comes from a woman aged 18-29 years with Graves' hyperthyroidism. The source material was blood. The CDR3 sequence: CASSYGQGKSPLHF. CDR3 nucleotides: TGTGCCAGCAGTTACGGGCAGGGAAAATCACCCCTCCACTTT.